These T cell receptor beta chains were read from a single sample in a study of neoadjuvant anti-PD-1 for oral cavity cancer. Sequenced by immunoSEQ multiplex PCR; TCRdb stores in-frame clones only, minus some. The sample consists of about 10,000 clones, roughly 67% of them appearing once. Sequencing used tumor tissue, obtained after nivolumab (anti-PD-1) treatment. The receptors stem from a person between 35 and 79 years old with oral cavity squamous cell carcinoma. The CDR3 runs from the conserved cysteine through the conserved F or W. The D gene is left open where the match is weak. Rows may omit the clone size; those that give it use once, few, many or a size class.

clone_size: -
v_call: TRBV5-6
j_call: TRBJ1-5
d_call: TRBD1
cdr3_length: 16
cdr3_aa: CASSLASGQKNQPQHF
cdr3_nt: TGTGCCAGCAGCTTGGCTTCGGGACAGAAGAATCAGCCCCAGCATTTT

clone_size: few
v_call: TRBV11-2
j_call: TRBJ2-7
d_call: -
cdr3_length: 15
cdr3_aa: CASSPLAIGFSEQYF
cdr3_nt: TGTGCCAGCAGCCCTTTAGCGATTGGGTTTAGTGAGCAGTACTTC

clone_size: -
v_call: TRBV6-6
j_call: TRBJ1-5
d_call: TRBD1
cdr3_length: 14
cdr3_aa: CASSGQGINQPQHF
cdr3_nt: TGTGCCAGCAGTGGACAGGGGATCAATCAGCCCCAGCATTTT

clone_size: medium-sized
v_call: TRBV18
j_call: TRBJ1-5
d_call: -
cdr3_length: 14
cdr3_aa: CASSIEGGNQPQHF
cdr3_nt: TGTGCCAGCTCAATCGAGGGTGGCAATCAGCCCCAGCATTTT

clone_size: -
v_call: TRBV5-1
j_call: TRBJ2-7
d_call: -
cdr3_length: 16
cdr3_aa: CASSRQGSAFSYEQYF
cdr3_nt: TGCGCCAGCAGCCGGCAAGGGTCAGCCTTCTCCTACGAGCAGTACTTC

clone_size: few
v_call: TRBV19
j_call: TRBJ2-2
d_call: -
cdr3_length: 13
cdr3_aa: CASSPTNTGELFF
cdr3_nt: TGTGCCAGTAGTCCAACGAACACCGGGGAGCTGTTTTTT

clone_size: -
v_call: TRBV18
j_call: TRBJ2-3
d_call: -
cdr3_length: 17
cdr3_aa: CASSPKITLGSTDTQYF
cdr3_nt: TGTGCCAGCTCACCTAAGATTACCCTCGGATCCACAGATACGCAGTATTTT

clone_size: -
v_call: TRBV7-9
j_call: TRBJ1-4
d_call: -
cdr3_length: 14
cdr3_aa: CASSLDPEIEKLFF
cdr3_nt: TGTGCCAGCAGCTTAGATCCCGAAATTGAAAAACTGTTTTTT

clone_size: -
v_call: TRBV19
j_call: TRBJ2-3
d_call: TRBD1
cdr3_length: 16
cdr3_aa: CASSTGDRGHQDTQYF
cdr3_nt: TGTGCCAGTAGTACAGGGGACAGGGGGCATCAAGATACGCAGTATTTT

clone_size: few
v_call: TRBV28
j_call: TRBJ1-6
d_call: TRBD1
cdr3_length: 15
cdr3_aa: CASSSEGAGDSPLHF
cdr3_nt: TGTGCCAGCAGTTCGGAGGGGGCAGGGGACTCACCCCTCCACTTT

clone_size: -
v_call: TRBV14
j_call: TRBJ2-3
d_call: TRBD1
cdr3_length: 15
cdr3_aa: CASSHQTGGADTQYF
cdr3_nt: TGTGCCAGCAGCCACCAGACAGGGGGAGCAGATACGCAGTATTTT

clone_size: -
v_call: TRBV10-1
j_call: TRBJ2-1
d_call: TRBD1
cdr3_length: 17
cdr3_aa: CASSDSLGTGEVNEQFF
cdr3_nt: TGCGCCAGCAGTGATAGTCTGGGGACAGGAGAAGTGAATGAGCAGTTCTTC

clone_size: -
v_call: TRBV6-1
j_call: TRBJ2-1
d_call: TRBD2
cdr3_length: 14
cdr3_aa: CATRDYLGVNEQFF
cdr3_nt: TGTGCCACCCGGGACTACCTCGGAGTCAATGAGCAGTTCTTC

clone_size: -
v_call: TRBV14
j_call: TRBJ2-3
d_call: TRBD2
cdr3_length: 17
cdr3_aa: CASSQRGVSGSTDTQYF
cdr3_nt: TGTGCCAGCAGCCAAAGAGGTGTTAGCGGGAGCACAGATACGCAGTATTTT

clone_size: -
v_call: TRBV14
j_call: TRBJ2-1
d_call: TRBD2
cdr3_length: 15
cdr3_aa: CASSQAAGGNNEQFF
cdr3_nt: TGTGCCAGCAGCCAAGCAGCGGGGGGAAACAATGAGCAGTTCTTC

clone_size: -
v_call: TRBV6-1
j_call: TRBJ2-5
d_call: -
cdr3_length: 15
cdr3_aa: CASRPDRLLGETQYF
cdr3_nt: TGTGCCAGCAGACCAGACAGGCTGTTGGGGGAGACCCAGTACTTC

clone_size: -
v_call: TRBV6-1
j_call: TRBJ2-2
d_call: -
cdr3_length: 19
cdr3_aa: CASSEALLVLALNTGELFF
cdr3_nt: TGTGCCAGCAGTGAAGCGCTTCTAGTGTTAGCGCTGAACACCGGGGAGCTGTTTTTT

clone_size: -
v_call: TRBV27
j_call: TRBJ2-5
d_call: TRBD2
cdr3_length: 18
cdr3_aa: CASSLGAGGRGLTETQYF
cdr3_nt: TGTGCCAGCAGTTTAGGAGCGGGGGGCCGGGGGTTGACAGAGACCCAGTACTTC

clone_size: -
v_call: TRBV7-9
j_call: TRBJ2-5
d_call: TRBD1
cdr3_length: 16
cdr3_aa: CASSLVGQDLQETQYF
cdr3_nt: TGTGCCAGCAGCTTAGTTGGACAGGATCTCCAAGAGACCCAGTACTTC

clone_size: -
v_call: TRBV14
j_call: TRBJ2-7
d_call: TRBD1
cdr3_length: 16
cdr3_aa: CASSQATGLPPYEQYF
cdr3_nt: TGTGCCAGCAGCCAAGCGACAGGGCTCCCCCCCTACGAGCAGTACTTC

clone_size: -
v_call: TRBV27
j_call: TRBJ2-1
d_call: -
cdr3_length: 13
cdr3_aa: CASSRGPWYEQFF
cdr3_nt: TGTGCCAGCAGTAGGGGCCCCTGGTATGAGCAGTTCTTC

clone_size: -
v_call: TRBV28
j_call: TRBJ1-1
d_call: -
cdr3_length: 12
cdr3_aa: CASSLQGSEAFF
cdr3_nt: TGTGCCAGCAGTTTACAGGGTTCTGAAGCTTTCTTT

clone_size: -
v_call: TRBV19
j_call: TRBJ2-7
d_call: TRBD1
cdr3_length: 14
cdr3_aa: CASSLRQGDYEQYF
cdr3_nt: TGTGCCAGTAGTCTCCGACAGGGGGACTACGAGCAGTACTTC

clone_size: -
v_call: TRBV2
j_call: TRBJ1-5
d_call: TRBD1
cdr3_length: 15
cdr3_aa: CASSGQGAGDQPQHF
cdr3_nt: TGTGCCAGCAGCGGACAGGGGGCAGGGGATCAGCCCCAGCATTTT

clone_size: few
v_call: TRBV29-1
j_call: TRBJ2-3
d_call: -
cdr3_length: 10
cdr3_aa: CSVEADTQYF
cdr3_nt: TGCAGCGTTGAAGCAGATACGCAGTATTTT

clone_size: -
v_call: TRBV21-1
j_call: TRBJ2-1
d_call: -
cdr3_length: 16
cdr3_aa: CASSTSRAAVYNEQFF
cdr3_nt: TGTGCCAGCAGCACCTCTCGGGCCGCCGTCTACAATGAGCAGTTCTTC

clone_size: -
v_call: TRBV19
j_call: TRBJ2-5
d_call: -
cdr3_length: 15
cdr3_aa: CASSIFGAGKETQYF
cdr3_nt: TGTGCCAGTAGTATTTTCGGGGCAGGAAAAGAGACCCAGTACTTC

clone_size: -
v_call: TRBV11-3
j_call: TRBJ1-1
d_call: -
cdr3_length: 11
cdr3_aa: CASSRGTEAFF
cdr3_nt: TGTGCCAGCAGCCGGGGCACTGAAGCTTTCTTT

clone_size: -
v_call: TRBV28
j_call: TRBJ2-4
d_call: TRBD2
cdr3_length: 14
cdr3_aa: CASSFGGSQNIQYF
cdr3_nt: TGTGCCAGCAGTTTCGGCGGGAGCCAAAACATTCAGTACTTC

clone_size: once
v_call: TRBV6-6
j_call: TRBJ1-2
d_call: -
cdr3_length: 14
cdr3_aa: CASSYSRGNYGYTF
cdr3_nt: TGTGCCAGCAGTTACTCGAGGGGAAACTATGGCTACACCTTC

clone_size: once
v_call: TRBV6-1
j_call: TRBJ1-1
d_call: TRBD1
cdr3_length: 16
cdr3_aa: CASSGRLGQGNTEAFF
cdr3_nt: TGTGCCAGCAGTGGACGCCTAGGACAGGGGAACACTGAAGCTTTCTTT

clone_size: few
v_call: TRBV10-3
j_call: TRBJ2-3
d_call: -
cdr3_length: 12
cdr3_aa: CAISESEATQYF
cdr3_nt: TGTGCCATCAGTGAGTCGGAAGCCACGCAGTATTTT

clone_size: few
v_call: TRBV28
j_call: TRBJ1-2
d_call: -
cdr3_length: 14
cdr3_aa: CASRLGSSVDGYTF
cdr3_nt: TGTGCCAGCAGGTTAGGGTCGTCAGTAGATGGCTACACCTTC

clone_size: -
v_call: TRBV7-2
j_call: TRBJ2-5
d_call: TRBD2
cdr3_length: 15
cdr3_aa: CASSSVSGRGETQYF
cdr3_nt: TGTGCCAGCAGCTCCGTCAGCGGGAGGGGCGAGACCCAGTACTTC